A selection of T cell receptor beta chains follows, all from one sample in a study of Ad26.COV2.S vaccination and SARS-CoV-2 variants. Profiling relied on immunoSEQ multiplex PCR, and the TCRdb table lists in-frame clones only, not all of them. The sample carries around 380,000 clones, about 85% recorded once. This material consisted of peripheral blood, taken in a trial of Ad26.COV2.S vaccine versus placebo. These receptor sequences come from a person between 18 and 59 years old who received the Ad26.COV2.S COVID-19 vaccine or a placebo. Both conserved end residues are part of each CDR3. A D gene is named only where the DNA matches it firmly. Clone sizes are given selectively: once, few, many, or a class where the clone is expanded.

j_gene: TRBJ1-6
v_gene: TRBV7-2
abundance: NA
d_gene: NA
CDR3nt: TGTGCCAGCAGCTTAGGGGCAGGGAGGGCCTATAATTCACCCCTCCACTTT
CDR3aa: CASSLGAGRAYNSPLHF

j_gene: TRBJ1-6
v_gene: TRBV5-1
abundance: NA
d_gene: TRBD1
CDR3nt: TGCGCCAGCAGCTTGGGGGACAGGGGTAACTCACCCCTCCACTTT
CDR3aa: CASSLGDRGNSPLHF

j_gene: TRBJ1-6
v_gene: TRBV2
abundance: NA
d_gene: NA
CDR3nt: TGTGCCAGCAGAGCTGACAGAATAGGTAATTCACCCCTCCACTTT
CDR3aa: CASRADRIGNSPLHF

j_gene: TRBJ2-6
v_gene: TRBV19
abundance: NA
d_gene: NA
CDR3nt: TGTGCCAGTAAGGAGGGGGAGTCCCGGTTCCGCTCTGGGGCCAACGTCCTGACTTTC
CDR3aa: CASKEGESRFRSGANVLTF

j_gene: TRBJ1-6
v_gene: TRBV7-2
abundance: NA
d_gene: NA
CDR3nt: TGTGCCAGCAGTTGGAAAATAACAGCAGGGGTTCCGAATTCACCCCTCCACTTT
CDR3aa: CASSWKITAGVPNSPLHF

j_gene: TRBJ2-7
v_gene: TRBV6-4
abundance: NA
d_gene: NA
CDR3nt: TGTGCCAGCAGTCCTCTCATGGGGGCGAGGGAGCAGTACTTC
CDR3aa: CASSPLMGAREQYF

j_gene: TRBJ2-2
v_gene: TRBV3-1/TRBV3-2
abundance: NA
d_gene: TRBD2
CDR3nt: TGTGCCAGCAGCCAGGGACTAGCGGGGAACACCGGGGAGCTGTTTTTT
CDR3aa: CASSQGLAGNTGELFF

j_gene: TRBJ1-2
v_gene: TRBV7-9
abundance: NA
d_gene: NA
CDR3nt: TGTGCCAGCAGCTTATTAGTAGGGGGGAGCAGATTTCATGGCTACACCTTC
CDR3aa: CASSLLVGGSRFHGYTF

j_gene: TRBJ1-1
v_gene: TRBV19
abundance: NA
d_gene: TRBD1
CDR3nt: TGTGCCAGTAGTATAGGAGACAGGGGGACTGAAGCTTTCTTT
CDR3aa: CASSIGDRGTEAFF

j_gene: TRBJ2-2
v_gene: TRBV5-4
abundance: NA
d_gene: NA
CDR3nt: TGTGCCAGCAGCCAAACCACTGGGGAGCTGTTTTTT
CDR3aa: CASSQTTGELFF

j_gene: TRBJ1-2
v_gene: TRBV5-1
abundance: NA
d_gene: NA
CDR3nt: TGCGCCAGCAGCTTGGATACAGTCGACTACACCTTC
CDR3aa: CASSLDTVDYTF

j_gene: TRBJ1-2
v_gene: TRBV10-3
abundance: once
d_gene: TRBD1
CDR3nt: TGTGCCATCAGTGAGGGACAGGGGGTTGATGGCTACACCTTC
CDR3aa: CAISEGQGVDGYTF

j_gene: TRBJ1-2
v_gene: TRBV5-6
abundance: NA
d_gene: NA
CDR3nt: TGTGCCAGCAGCTCCCTCCGGGGCTACACCTTC
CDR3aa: CASSSLRGYTF

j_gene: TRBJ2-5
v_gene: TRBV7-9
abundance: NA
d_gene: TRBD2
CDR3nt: TGTGCCAGCCTCACAACTAGCGGACAAGAGACCCAGTACTTC
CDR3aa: CASLTTSGQETQYF

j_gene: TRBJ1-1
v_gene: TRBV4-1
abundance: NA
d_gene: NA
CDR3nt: TGCGCCAGCAGCCTGGGGGGCGGTGAAGCTTTCTTT
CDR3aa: CASSLGGGEAFF

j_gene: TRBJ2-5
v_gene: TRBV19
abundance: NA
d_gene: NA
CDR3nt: TGTGCCAGTAAACGTGGAGGGGCGTCAGAGACCCAGTACTTC
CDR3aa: CASKRGGASETQYF

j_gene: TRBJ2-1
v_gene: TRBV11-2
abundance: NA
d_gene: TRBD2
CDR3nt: TGTGCCAGCAGCTTAGATCCTAGCGGGAATGAGCAGTTCTTC
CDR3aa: CASSLDPSGNEQFF

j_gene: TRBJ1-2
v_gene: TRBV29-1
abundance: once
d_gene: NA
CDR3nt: TGCAGCGTTGATTCGCTGGACACCTTCTATGGCTACACCTTC
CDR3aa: CSVDSLDTFYGYTF

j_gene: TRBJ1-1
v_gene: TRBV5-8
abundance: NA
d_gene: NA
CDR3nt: TGTGCCAGCAGCTTGGGACAGTCTTCTGAAGCTTTCTTT
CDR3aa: CASSLGQSSEAFF

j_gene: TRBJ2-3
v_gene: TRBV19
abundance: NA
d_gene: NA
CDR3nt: TGTGCCAGTAGTATAGGGGGCGGGGTGAAAGATACGCAGTATTTT
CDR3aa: CASSIGGGVKDTQYF

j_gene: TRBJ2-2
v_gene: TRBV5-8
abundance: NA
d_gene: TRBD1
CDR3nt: TGTGCCAGCAGTAGGGGGACAGGGTCCGGGGAGCTGTTTTTT
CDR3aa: CASSRGTGSGELFF

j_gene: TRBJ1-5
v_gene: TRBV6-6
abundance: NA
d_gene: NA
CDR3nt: TGTGCCAGCACGGAGCAGGGTGGGGATAGCAATCAGCCCCAGCATTTT
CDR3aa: CASTEQGGDSNQPQHF

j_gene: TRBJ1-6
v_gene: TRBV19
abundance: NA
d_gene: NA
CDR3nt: TGTGCCAGTAAAACCCGCGGGGATTCACCCCTCCACTTT
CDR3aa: CASKTRGDSPLHF

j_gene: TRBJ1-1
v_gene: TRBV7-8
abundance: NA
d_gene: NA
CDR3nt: TGTGCCAGCAGCTTAGAGCGCCGAACAGTTAACACTGAAGCTTTCTTT
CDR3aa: CASSLERRTVNTEAFF

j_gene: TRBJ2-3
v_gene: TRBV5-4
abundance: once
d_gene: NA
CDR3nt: TGTGCCAGCAGCGTCGGGGGCGCAAGCACAGATACGCAGTATTTT
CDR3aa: CASSVGGASTDTQYF